The 24 T cell receptor beta chains below were found in one sample sequenced in a study of early T cells in non-severe SARS-CoV-2 infection (dated by TCRdb to the early 2020s). To prepare the library, 5' RACE was applied. The sequencer listed for this sample is NextSeq 500. TCRdb passed the public sequencing reads through fastp at Q25 and MiXCR, retaining productive beta sequences. Rows are unified per CDR3 protein, each entry keeping the most common DNA and genes. The sample table contains 75,000 to 100,000 distinct CDR3 sequences; only one count was recorded for 16% of them. 1.3% of the sample rests with the top ten. The sequenced material came from whole blood. The receptor set was obtained from an adult who was a healthcare worker with PCR-confirmed SARS-CoV-2 infection or an uninfected control (not recorded which).

The chain employs TRBV9 and TRBJ2-3; D not certain. Germline assignment: CDR1 SGDLS and CDR2 YYNGEE. This CDR3 has 16 amino acids. V was pared by 3 bases and J by 1 base, with 15 bases between. CDR3 sequence: CASSDSVRDGTDTQYF. CDR3 bases: TGTGCCAGCAGCGACAGCGTTCGTGATGGCACAGATACGCAGTATTTT.

This clonotype occurred many times. The genes are TRBV20-1 and TRBJ1-2, with 9 positions matching TRBD1. Trimming cost V 2 bases and J 8 bases; bases outside gene matches: 12. This CDR3 is built from 15 residues. Germline CDR1 DFQATT, CDR2 SNEGSKA (reference sequence). The CDR3 sequence: CSARHLDRGHRGYTF. For the CDR3, the DNA is TGCAGTGCTAGACATTTGGACAGGGGACACCGAGGCTACACCTTC.

This clonotype was recorded at least ten times. This rearrangement joins TRBV4-1 to TRBJ2-5; no clear D. V was cut by 0 bases and J by 6 bases, with 2 bases left in between. CDR3 length: 11 amino acids. The V gene's germline CDR1 is MGHRA and CDR2 YSYEKL. The CDR3 here is CASSQDKTQYF. The CDR3 bases are TGCGCCAGCAGCCAAGATAAGACCCAGTACTTC.

Ten or more counts support this clonotype. CDR3 sequence reads: CASSHSPSGANVLTF. The CDR3 DNA is TGTGCCAGCAGCCACTCACCCTCTGGGGCCAACGTCCTGACTTTC. The chain employs TRBV11-2 and TRBJ2-6; D is undetermined. The V gene's germline CDR1 is SGHAT and CDR2 FQNNGV. V was trimmed by 5 bases and J by 0 bases, leaving 8 bases between them. The CDR3 is 15 amino acids.

There are a few counts of this clonotype. The rearrangement uses TRBV27 and TRBJ2-7, with 10 bases lining up with TRBD1. In germline, CDR1 is MNHEY, CDR2 SMNVEV (reference sequence). This CDR3 has 13 residues. The V gene end was trimmed by 10 bases and the J gene end by 3 bases; junction bases not matched to a gene: 6. CDR3 loop: CATSDRGSYEQYF. CDR3 nucleotides: TGTGCCACCTCGGACAGGGGGAGCTACGAGCAGTACTTC.

The chain recombines TRBV12-3 or TRBV12-4 with TRBJ2-7; no firm D call. The CDR3 has 14 amino acids. V lost 3 bases to trimming and J lost 7 bases, with 16 bases between them. The CDR3 nucleotides read TGTGCCAGCAGTTTTGGCTTGGTGGGTACAGAGCAGTACTTC. Its translation: CASSFGLVGTEQYF.

This clonotype was recorded a few times. This sequence joins TRBV27 and TRBJ2-5; TRBD2 matches at 14 bases. Germline CDR1 is MNHEY and CDR2 is SMNVEV (reference sequence). V was pared by 4 bases and J by 10 bases, with 8 bases of the junction left unmatched. The CDR3 is made up of 15 amino acids. The CDR3 reads CASSSRLAGGPHQYF. The CDR3 DNA sequence: TGTGCCAGCAGTTCGAGACTAGCGGGAGGGCCCCACCAGTACTTC.

This rearrangement joins TRBV5-1 to TRBJ2-6; no reliable D call. The V end lost 5 bases, the J end lost 4 bases, and 16 bases lay between the germline ends. The germline gives CDR1 SGHRS, CDR2 YFSETQ. This CDR3 contains 16 residues. The CDR3 loop reads CASRFRITGGANVLTF. The CDR3 bases are TGCGCCAGCAGGTTCAGGATTACCGGAGGGGCCAACGTCCTGACTTTC.

The chain employs TRBV27 and TRBJ2-7; D gene unclear. Trimming cost V 3 bases and J 0 bases, with 12 bases left between them. CDR3 size: 15 residues. Germline loops: CDR1 MNHEY, CDR2 SMNVEV (reference sequence). CDR3 nucleotide sequence: TGTGCCAGCAGTTTGGACCGTAGTACCTCCTACGAGCAGTACTTC. Protein product: CASSLDRSTSYEQYF.

The rearrangement links TRBV18 to TRBJ1-2; D call uncertain. Germline assignment: CDR1 KGHSH and CDR2 LQKENI. CDR3 length equals 16 residues. Trimming took off 1 base at V and 1 base at J, with 13 bases between the two ends. The CDR3 nucleotides are TGTGCCAGCTCACCACGGTGGACGGAGAATAACTATGGCTACACCTTC. It specifies CASSPRWTENNYGYTF.

The chain uses TRBV2 and TRBJ2-7; TRBD1 is a possible D gene (6 bases). The germline V gene encodes CDR1 SNHLY and CDR2 FYNNEI. The ends were cut back, 6 bases at V and 3 bases at J, with 18 bases in the middle. This CDR3 has 15 residues. The CDR3 sequence is CASSELGGGYYEQYF. The CDR3 DNA sequence: TGTGCCAGCAGCGAGCTAGGGGGTGGCTACTACGAGCAGTACTTC.

The V gene is TRBV10-3, the J gene TRBJ2-7; D gene ambiguous. In germline, CDR1 is ENHRY, CDR2 SYGVKD. The CDR3 is 13 residues long. The V end lost 3 bases, the J end lost 6 bases, and 12 bases lay between the germline ends. The CDR3 reads CAISDILLGEQYF. In DNA form, the CDR3 reads TGTGCCATCAGTGATATCCTCCTAGGCGAGCAGTACTTC.

This chain links TRBV5-6 with TRBJ2-7; 8 nucleotides line up with TRBD1. The CDR3 spans 15 residues. V lost 4 bases and J lost 2; bases outside the gene matches: 8. Germline V gives CDR1 SGHDT, CDR2 YYEEEE. The CDR3 sequence is CASSTPGTGAYEQYF. The CDR3 region has the DNA TGTGCCAGCAGCACGCCCGGGACAGGAGCCTACGAGCAGTACTTC.

The chain has TRBV5-6 and TRBJ2-7; perhaps TRBD2 as D (5 bases). From germline, CDR1 is SGHDT and CDR2 YYEEEE. V was clipped by 1 base and J by 0 bases, with 11 bases between them. This CDR3 contains 15 residues. CDR3 sequence reads: CASSLMAEDSYEQYF. The CDR3 nucleotides are TGTGCCAGCAGCTTGATGGCGGAGGACTCCTACGAGCAGTACTTC.

This clonotype turned up a few times. V usage is TRBV6-2 or TRBV6-3 and J usage is TRBJ2-7; possible D gene TRBD2, 6 bases. Deletions cut 1 base from V and 6 bases from J, with 13 bases between. The CDR3 is 14 residues long. Germline values: CDR1 MNHEY, CDR2 SVGEGT. CDR3 loop: CASSYLSGGGEQYF. CDR3 in DNA: TGTGCCAGCAGTTACTTATCCGGGGGAGGCGAGCAGTACTTC.

The sample holds many counts of this clonotype. The chain recombines TRBV20-1 with TRBJ1-5; a weak D match, TRBD1 (6 bases). There are 15 residues in the CDR3. From germline, CDR1 is DFQATT and CDR2 SNEGSKA (reference sequence). Trimming stripped 6 bases from V and 5 bases from J, with 20 bases between. The CDR3 sequence: CSATKPRGADQPQHF. CDR3 DNA: TGCAGTGCGACCAAACCGCGGGGGGCAGATCAGCCCCAGCATTTT.

The chain is built from TRBV29-1 and TRBJ2-5; tentatively, D is TRBD2 (5 bases). The CDR3 runs 13 residues. In germline, CDR1 is SQVTM, CDR2 ANQGSEA. V lost 4 bases, J lost 0 bases, and 9 bases lay in between. This chain's CDR3 is CSVGGADQETQYF. CDR3 sequence (DNA): TGCAGCGTTGGGGGAGCGGACCAAGAGACCCAGTACTTC.

This clonotype showed up just a few times. The chain uses TRBV15 and TRBJ1-6, with D unclear. Germline assignment: CDR1 LNHNV and CDR2 YYDKDF (reference sequence). This CDR3 has 14 amino acids. V shed 0 bases and J shed 6 bases, with 6 bases lying between them. The CDR3 spells CATSREKGNSPLHF. CDR3 DNA: TGTGCCACCAGCAGAGAAAAGGGTAATTCACCCCTCCACTTT.

The chain links TRBV10-1 to TRBJ2-7, with D possibly being TRBD2 (5 bases). Trimming shortened V by 2 bases and J by 4 bases, and 12 bases separated the two germline ends. Looked up from germline, CDR1 is WNHNN and CDR2 is SYGVQD (reference sequence). The CDR3 covers 14 residues. Here the CDR3 DNA reads TGCGCCAGCAGTGAGACTAGGTCCACGTACGAGCAGTACTTC. Translated, it gives CASSETRSTYEQYF.

This sequence joins TRBV27 and TRBJ1-5, with D unresolved. This CDR3 is 14 amino acids long. Germline-derived CDR1 and CDR2 are MNHEY and SMNVEV (reference sequence). Trimming stripped 5 bases from V and 11 bases from J, with 19 bases between. CDR3 bases: TGTGCCAGCAGTGTTTCGGCCCACGTAGAAGCCCAGCATTTT. Its protein is CASSVSAHVEAQHF.

The rearrangement links TRBV19 to TRBJ2-7; 9 bases match TRBD2. The CDR3 runs 12 residues. The V gene end was trimmed by 8 bases and the J gene end by 5 bases; junction bases not matched to a gene: 4. Per germline, CDR1 LNHDA and CDR2 SQIVND (reference sequence). The CDR3 loop reads CASRSGGNEQYF. For the CDR3, the DNA is TGTGCCAGTCGGAGCGGGGGGAACGAGCAGTACTTC. Drawing the rest from reference TRBV19 and TRBJ2-7, the complete variable domain is DGGITQSPKYLFRKEGQNVTLSCEQNLNHDAMYWYRQDPGQGLRLIYYSQIVNDFQKGDIAEGYSVSREKKESFPLTVTSAQKNPTAFYLCASRSGGNEQYFGPGTRLTVT.

The rearrangement uses TRBV12-5 and TRBJ1-1; no clear D gene. This CDR3 is built from 15 residues. Germline lookup yields CDR1 LGHNT and CDR2 FRNRAP. V dropped 7 bases and J dropped 5 bases, with 20 bases sitting between them. CDR3 residues: CASVSWQAPGTEAFF. For the CDR3, the DNA is TGTGCTAGTGTCAGTTGGCAGGCACCGGGAACTGAAGCTTTCTTT. Based on the CDR3 plus reference TRBV12-5 and TRBJ1-1, the full variable domain is DARVTQTPRHKVTEMGQEVTMRCQPILGHNTVFWYRQTMMQGLELLAYFRNRAPLDDSGMPKDRFSAEMPDATLATLKIQPSEPRDSAVYFCASVSWQAPGTEAFFGQGTRLTVV.

This clonotype has a count of ten or more. The chain combines TRBV14 with TRBJ1-6; D uncertain. Trimming left V 4 bases short and J 2 bases short, with 9 bases between. The CDR3 has 15 residues. Germline V gene data show CDR1 as SGHDN and CDR2 as FVKESK. CDR3 coding DNA: TGTGCCAGCAGCCCCGGGAACGCCTATAATTCACCCCTCCACTTT. Residues: CASSPGNAYNSPLHF.

The sample holds a few counts of this clonotype. This chain links TRBV6-2 or TRBV6-3 with TRBJ2-1, with D possibly being TRBD1 or TRBD2 (5 bases each). This CDR3 region has 15 residues. Trimming took off 2 bases at V and 4 bases at J, with 12 bases between the two ends. Germline V lookup: CDR1 MNHEY, CDR2 SVGEGT. CDR3 region: CASSYETGLYNEQFF. The DNA for the CDR3 is TGTGCCAGCAGTTACGAAACGGGGCTTTACAATGAGCAGTTCTTC.